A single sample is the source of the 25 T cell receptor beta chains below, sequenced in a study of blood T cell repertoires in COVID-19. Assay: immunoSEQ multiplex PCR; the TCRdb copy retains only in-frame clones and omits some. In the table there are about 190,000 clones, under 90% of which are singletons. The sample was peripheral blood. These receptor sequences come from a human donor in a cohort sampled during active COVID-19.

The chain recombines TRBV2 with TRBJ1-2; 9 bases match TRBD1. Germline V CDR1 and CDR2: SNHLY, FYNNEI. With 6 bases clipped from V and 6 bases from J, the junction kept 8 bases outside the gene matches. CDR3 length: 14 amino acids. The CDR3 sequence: CASRRDREADGYTF. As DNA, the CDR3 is TGTGCCAGCAGGAGGGACAGGGAAGCAGATGGCTACACCTTC.

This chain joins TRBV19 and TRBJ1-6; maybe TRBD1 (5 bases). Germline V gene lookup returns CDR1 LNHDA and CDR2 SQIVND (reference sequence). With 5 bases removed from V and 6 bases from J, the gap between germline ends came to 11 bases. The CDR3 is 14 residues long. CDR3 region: CASSLDRINSPLHF. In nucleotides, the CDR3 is TGTGCCAGTAGTCTCGACAGAATTAATTCACCCCTCCACTTT.

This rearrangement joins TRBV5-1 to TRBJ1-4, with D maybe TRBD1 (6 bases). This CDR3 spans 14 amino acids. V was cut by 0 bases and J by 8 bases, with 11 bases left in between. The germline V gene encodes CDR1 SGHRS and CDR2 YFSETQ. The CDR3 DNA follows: TGCGCCAGCAGCTTGGGCGGGGGCGTCGAAAAACTGTTTTTT. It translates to CASSLGGGVEKLFF.

For the CDR3, the DNA is TGTGCCAGCGCCACAGGGGGCTTTTGGACTGAAGCTTTCTTT. Its translation is CASATGGFWTEAFF. The chain joins TRBV6-1 to TRBJ1-1; 9 bases are a match to TRBD1. The J segment lost 5 bases and the V segment lost 8 bases, leaving 9 bases of the junction unmatched. Per germline, CDR1 MNHNS and CDR2 SASEGT. The CDR3 runs to 14 residues.

CDR3 protein: CASSFGLSGQPQHF. In DNA form, the CDR3 reads TGCGCCAGCAGCTTCGGCCTTTCAGGTCAGCCCCAGCATTTT. V gene TRBV5-1 combines with J gene TRBJ1-5; no firm D call. The CDR3 is 14 residues long. Trimming shortened V by 2 bases and J by 6 bases, and 12 bases separated the two germline ends. Germline values: CDR1 SGHRS, CDR2 YFSETQ.

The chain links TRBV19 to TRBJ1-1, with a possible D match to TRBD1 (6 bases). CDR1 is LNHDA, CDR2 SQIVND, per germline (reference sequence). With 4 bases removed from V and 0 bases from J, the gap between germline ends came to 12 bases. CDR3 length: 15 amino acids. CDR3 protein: CASSRDRLMNTEAFF. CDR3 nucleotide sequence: TGTGCCAGTAGTAGAGACAGGCTAATGAACACTGAAGCTTTCTTT. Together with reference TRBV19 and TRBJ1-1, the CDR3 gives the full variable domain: DGGITQSPKYLFRKEGQNVTLSCEQNLNHDAMYWYRQDPGQGLRLIYYSQIVNDFQKGDIAEGYSVSREKKESFPLTVTSAQKNPTAFYLCASSRDRLMNTEAFFGQGTRLTVV.

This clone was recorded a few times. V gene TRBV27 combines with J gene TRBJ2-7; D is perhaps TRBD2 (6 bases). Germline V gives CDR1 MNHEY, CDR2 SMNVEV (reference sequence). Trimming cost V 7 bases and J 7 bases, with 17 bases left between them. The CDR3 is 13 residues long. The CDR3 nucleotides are TGTGCCAGCACTTGGGACCCCGCGGGAGAGCAGTACTTC. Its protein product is CASTWDPAGEQYF.

The CDR3 bases are TGCGCCAGCAGCTCCTCAACTCCAAACTATGGCTACACCTTC. It yields the protein CASSSSTPNYGYTF. This chain uses TRBV5-1 with TRBJ1-2; D is uncertain. The CDR3 spans 14 residues. Trimming left V 3 bases short and J 2 bases short, with 11 bases between. In germline, CDR1 is SGHRS, CDR2 YFSETQ. Filled out from reference TRBV5-1 and TRBJ1-2, the complete variable domain reads KAGVTQTPRYLIKTRGQQVTLSCSPISGHRSVSWYQQTPGQGLQFLFEYFSETQRNKGNFPGRFSGRQFSNSRSEMNVSTLELGDSALYLCASSSSTPNYGYTFGSGTRLTVV.

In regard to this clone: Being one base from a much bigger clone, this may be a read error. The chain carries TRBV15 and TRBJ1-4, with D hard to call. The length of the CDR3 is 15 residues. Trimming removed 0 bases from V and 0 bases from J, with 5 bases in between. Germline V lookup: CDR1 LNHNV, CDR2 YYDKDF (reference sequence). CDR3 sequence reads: CATSRDRATNEKLFF. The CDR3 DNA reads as TGTGCCACCAGCAGAGATCGTGCAACTAATGAAAAACTGTTTTTT. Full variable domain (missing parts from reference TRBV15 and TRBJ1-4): DAMVIQNPRYQVTQFGKPVTLSCSQTLNHNVMYWYQQKSSQAPKLLFHYYDKDFNNEADTPDNFQSRRPNTSFCFLDIRSPGLGDTAMYLCATSRDRATNEKLFFGSGTQLSVL.

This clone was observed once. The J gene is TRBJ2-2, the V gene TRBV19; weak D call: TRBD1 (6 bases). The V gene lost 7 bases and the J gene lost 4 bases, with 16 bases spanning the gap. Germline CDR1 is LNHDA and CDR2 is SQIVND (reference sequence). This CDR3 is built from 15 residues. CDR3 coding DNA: TGTGCCAGTAAATCGGACAGATTGAGCACCGGGGAGCTGTTTTTT. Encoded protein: CASKSDRLSTGELFF.

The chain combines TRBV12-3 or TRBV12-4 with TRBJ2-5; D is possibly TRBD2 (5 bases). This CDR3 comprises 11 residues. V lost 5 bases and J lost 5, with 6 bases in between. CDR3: CASSREETQYF. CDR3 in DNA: TGTGCCAGCAGTAGGGAGGAGACCCAGTACTTC.

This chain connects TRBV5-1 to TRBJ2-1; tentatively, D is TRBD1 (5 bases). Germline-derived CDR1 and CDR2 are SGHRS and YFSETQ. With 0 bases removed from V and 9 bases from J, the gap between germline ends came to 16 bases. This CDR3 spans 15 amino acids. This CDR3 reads CASSLAPLQGPEQFF. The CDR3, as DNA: TGCGCCAGCAGCTTGGCCCCCCTTCAGGGTCCTGAGCAGTTCTTC. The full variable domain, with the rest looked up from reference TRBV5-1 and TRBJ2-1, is KAGVTQTPRYLIKTRGQQVTLSCSPISGHRSVSWYQQTPGQGLQFLFEYFSETQRNKGNFPGRFSGRQFSNSRSEMNVSTLELGDSALYLCASSLAPLQGPEQFFGPGTRLTVL.

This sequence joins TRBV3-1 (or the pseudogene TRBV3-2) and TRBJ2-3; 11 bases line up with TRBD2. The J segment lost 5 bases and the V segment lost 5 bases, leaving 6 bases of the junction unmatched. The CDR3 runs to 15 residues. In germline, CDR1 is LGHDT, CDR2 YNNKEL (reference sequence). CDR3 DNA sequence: TGTGCCAGCAGCGCACTAGCGGGAGCAAGAGATACGCAGTATTTT. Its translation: CASSALAGARDTQYF.

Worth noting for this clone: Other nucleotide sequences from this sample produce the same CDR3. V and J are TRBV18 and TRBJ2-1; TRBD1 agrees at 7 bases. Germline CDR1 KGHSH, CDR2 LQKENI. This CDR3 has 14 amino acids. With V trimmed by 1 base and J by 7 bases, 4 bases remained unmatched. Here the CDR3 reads CASSPRQGRNEQFF. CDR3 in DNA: TGTGCCAGCTCACCACGACAGGGAAGGAATGAGCAGTTCTTC.

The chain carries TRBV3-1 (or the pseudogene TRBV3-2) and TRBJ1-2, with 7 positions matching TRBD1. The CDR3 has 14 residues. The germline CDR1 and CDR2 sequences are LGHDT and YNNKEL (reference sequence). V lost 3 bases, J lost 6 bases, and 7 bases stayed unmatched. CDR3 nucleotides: TGTGCCAGCAGCCATAGGACAGGTTGGCATGGCTACACCTTC. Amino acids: CASSHRTGWHGYTF.

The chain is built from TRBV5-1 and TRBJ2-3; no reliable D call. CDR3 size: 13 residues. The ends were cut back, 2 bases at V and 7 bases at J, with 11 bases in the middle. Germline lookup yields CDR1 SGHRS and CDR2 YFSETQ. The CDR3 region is CASSLTPQNTQYF. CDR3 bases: TGCGCCAGCAGCTTAACACCCCAAAATACGCAGTATTTT.

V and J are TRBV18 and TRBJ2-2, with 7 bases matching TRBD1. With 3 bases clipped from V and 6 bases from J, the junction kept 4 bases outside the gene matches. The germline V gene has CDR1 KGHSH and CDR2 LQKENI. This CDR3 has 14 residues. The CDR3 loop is CASSPGQTSGELFF. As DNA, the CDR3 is TGTGCCAGCTCACCGGGACAGACTTCCGGGGAGCTGTTTTTT.

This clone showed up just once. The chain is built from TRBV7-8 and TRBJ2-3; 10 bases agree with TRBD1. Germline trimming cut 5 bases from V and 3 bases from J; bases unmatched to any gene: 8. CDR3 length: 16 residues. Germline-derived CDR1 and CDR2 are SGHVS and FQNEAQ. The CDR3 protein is CASSGRDRGYTDTQYF. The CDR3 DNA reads TGTGCCAGCAGCGGCCGGGACAGGGGTTATACAGATACGCAGTATTTT. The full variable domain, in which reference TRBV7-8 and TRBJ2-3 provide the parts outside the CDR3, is GAGVSQSPRYKVAKRGQDVALRCDPISGHVSLFWYQQALGQGPEFLTYFQNEAQLDKSGLPSDRFFAERPEGSVSTLKIQRTQQEDSAVYLCASSGRDRGYTDTQYFGPGTRLTVL.

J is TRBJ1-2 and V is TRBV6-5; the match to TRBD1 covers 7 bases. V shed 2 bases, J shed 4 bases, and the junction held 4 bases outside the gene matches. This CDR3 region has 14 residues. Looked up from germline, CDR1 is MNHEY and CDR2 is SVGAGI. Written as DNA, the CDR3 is TGTGCCAGCAGTTACACACAGGGGCGCTATGGCTACACCTTC. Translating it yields CASSYTQGRYGYTF.

The chain's CDR3 is CASSGRTGTGGAGELFF. For the CDR3, the DNA is TGTGCCAGCAGCGGGAGGACCGGGACAGGAGGCGCCGGGGAGCTGTTTTTT. The chain carries TRBV2 and TRBJ2-2, with D tentatively TRBD1 (8 bases). In germline, CDR1 is SNHLY, CDR2 FYNNEI. The CDR3 has 17 residues. V was trimmed by 6 bases and J by 6 bases, leaving 23 bases between them.

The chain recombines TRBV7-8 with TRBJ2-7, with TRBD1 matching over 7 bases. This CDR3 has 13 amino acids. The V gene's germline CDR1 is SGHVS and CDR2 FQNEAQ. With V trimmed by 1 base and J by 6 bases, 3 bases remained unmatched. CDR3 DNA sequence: TGTGCCAGCAGCTTAGGGACAGGAATCGAGCAGTACGTC. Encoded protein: CASSLGTGIEQYV.

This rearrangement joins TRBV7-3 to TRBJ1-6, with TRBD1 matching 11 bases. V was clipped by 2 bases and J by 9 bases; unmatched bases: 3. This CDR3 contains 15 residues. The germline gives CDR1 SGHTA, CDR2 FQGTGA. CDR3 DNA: TGTGCCAGCAGCTTAGGCGGGACAGGGGGTTCACCCCTCCACTTT. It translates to CASSLGGTGGSPLHF.

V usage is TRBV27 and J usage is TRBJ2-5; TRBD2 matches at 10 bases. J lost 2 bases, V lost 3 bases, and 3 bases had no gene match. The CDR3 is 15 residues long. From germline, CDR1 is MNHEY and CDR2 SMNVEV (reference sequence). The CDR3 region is CASSLLGLAQETQYF. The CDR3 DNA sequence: TGTGCCAGCAGTTTGTTGGGACTAGCGCAAGAGACCCAGTACTTC.

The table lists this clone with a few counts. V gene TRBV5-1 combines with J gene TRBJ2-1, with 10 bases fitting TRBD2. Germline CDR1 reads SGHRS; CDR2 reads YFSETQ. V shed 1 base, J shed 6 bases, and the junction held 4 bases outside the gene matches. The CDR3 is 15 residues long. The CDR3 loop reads CASSLYSGRGNEQFF. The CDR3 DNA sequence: TGCGCCAGCAGCTTGTACAGCGGGAGGGGCAATGAGCAGTTCTTC.

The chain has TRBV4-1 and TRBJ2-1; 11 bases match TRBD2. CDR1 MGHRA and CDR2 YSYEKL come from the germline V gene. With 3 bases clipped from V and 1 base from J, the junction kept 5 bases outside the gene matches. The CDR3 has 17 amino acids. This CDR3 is CASSQTLAGGSYNEQFF. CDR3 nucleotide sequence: TGCGCCAGCAGCCAGACTCTAGCGGGAGGTTCCTACAATGAGCAGTTCTTC.